This T cell receptor beta chain was obtained from a study of T cells in Graves' hyperthyroidism and ophthalmopathy. The study, taken as a whole, reports: Ophthalmopathy was model-predicted a median roughly 6.3 months pre-onset.

From RNA transcripts, TCR beta CDR3 regions were amplified. When the TCR CDR3 underwent first-round RT-PCR, the HTBI primer set was used. TCRdb independently ran MiXCR on the multiplex PCR reads; one entry per CDR3 protein. The sample yields roughly 700,000 distinct CDR3 sequences, about 15% seen once. Concerning this clonotype: Its specificity is not known.

The CDR3 is 14 amino acids. V shed 3 bases and J shed 3 bases, with 9 bases lying between them. Germline V gives CDR1 MDHEN, CDR2 SYDVKM. Hyperthyroidism had been newly diagnosed in patients aged 18 to 65, and its duration was under 2 months. Uncontrolled infections, other autoimmune diseases, pregnancy or lactation led to exclusion of patients. From approximately 9.3 ml of fresh peripheral blood, PBMCs were isolated. The sample was blood. The V call is TRBV28, the J call TRBJ1-5, with a possible D match to TRBD1 (6 bases). The TCR sequence derives from a woman in her late teens or twenties with Graves' hyperthyroidism. The CDR3 loop reads CASSFGQFNQPQHF. The CDR3 DNA follows: TGTGCCAGCAGTTTCGGACAGTTCAATCAGCCCCAGCATTTT.